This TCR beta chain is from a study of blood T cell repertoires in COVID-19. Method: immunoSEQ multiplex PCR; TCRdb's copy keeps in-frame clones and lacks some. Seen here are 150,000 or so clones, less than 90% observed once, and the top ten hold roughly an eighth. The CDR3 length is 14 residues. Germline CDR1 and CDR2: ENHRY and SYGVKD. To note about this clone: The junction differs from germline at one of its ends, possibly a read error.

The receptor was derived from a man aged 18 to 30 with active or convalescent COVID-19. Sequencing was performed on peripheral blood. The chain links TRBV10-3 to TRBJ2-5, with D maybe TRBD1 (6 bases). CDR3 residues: CAIKDPSGVATWDF. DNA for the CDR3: TGTGCCATCAAGGATCCCTCAGGGGTGGCGACGTGGGACTTC.